This entry concerns a single T cell receptor (beta chain). Its antigen is currently unknown. The sample originates from a study of regulatory T cells in long-lasting Graves disease. This sample's time point: newly diagnosed GD, antithyroid drugs for less than 3 months. The TCR library was made from RNA that had been extracted from PBMCs in TRIzol. Patients hailed from an endocrinology department in Xi'an, China. Trimming took off 2 bases at V and 6 bases at J, with 17 bases between the two ends. In germline, CDR1 is MNHEY, CDR2 SVGEGT. The CDR3 contains 16 residues. General observations from the study: Accuracy could have been hurt by small sample size.

Construction of TCR beta libraries relied on iRepertoire HTBI primers and on Arm-PCR targeting CDR3 regions. TCRdb re-analysed the multiplex PCR reads in MiXCR, keeping a single row per CDR3 protein. The sample holds under 450,000 distinct CDR3 sequences, over 9.5% seen once. This sample also appeared in a second study, on T cells in Graves' hyperthyroidism and ophthalmopathy. That work states: The majority of expanded thyroid clonotypes above 0.001 also appeared in blood.

The source material was peripheral blood mononuclear cells (PBMCs), sampled at new diagnosis, from a patient treated with antithyroid drugs. The chain recombines TRBV6-2 or TRBV6-3 with TRBJ2-1, with D maybe TRBD1 (5 bases). The clonotype originates from a woman in her late teens or twenties with Graves disease. CDR3 sequence reads: CASSYPLGVIFNEQFF. CDR3 sequence (DNA): TGTGCCAGCAGTTACCCTTTAGGGGTGATCTTCAATGAGCAGTTCTTC.